The 21 T cell receptor beta chains below were found in one sample sequenced in a study of shared clonotypes between healthy human individuals. Method: immunoSEQ multiplex PCR; TCRdb's copy keeps in-frame clones and lacks some. The repertoire holds 1.5 million to 2.5 million clones, with about 95% as singletons. Only CD45RO-negative cells positively selected for CCR7 counted as naive CD8 cells, so terminally differentiated effector memory CD45RA+ cells were excluded. The sample consisted of naive CD8+ T cells sorted from blood. These receptors all stem from a man between 18 and 29 years old in good health.

A single count supports this clone. The chain couples TRBV7-2 to TRBJ2-2; a weak D match, TRBD1 (5 bases). V was pared by 7 bases and J by 6 bases, with 12 bases between. This CDR3 has 13 residues. Germline CDR1 is SGHTA and CDR2 is FQGNSA. The CDR3 DNA sequence: TGTGCCAGCACCGGACATACCCCCGGGGAGCTGTTTTTT. It is translated as CASTGHTPGELFF.

The rearrangement uses TRBV5-6 and TRBJ2-1; TRBD1 aligns across 7 bases. The CDR3 has 13 residues. CDR1 is SGHDT and CDR2 is YYEEEE in the germline V gene. Trimming at V came to 0 bases and at J to 10 bases, leaving 4 bases not matched to a gene. The CDR3 is CASSLEGAREQFF. CDR3 in DNA: TGTGCCAGCAGCTTGGAGGGGGCGAGGGAGCAGTTCTTC.

Remarks on this clone: One end of the junction fails to match germline, which may point to a read error. This chain connects TRBV7-9 to TRBJ2-7; the D gene is possibly TRBD1 (6 bases). CDR1 SEHNR and CDR2 FQNEAQ come from the germline V gene (reference sequence). The CDR3 has 13 residues. The CDR3 region is CVSTPEITGEQYF. In DNA form, the CDR3 reads TGTGTCAGCACCCCGGAAATTACAGGGGAGCAGTACTTC.

The chain recombines TRBV11-1 with TRBJ2-1; perhaps TRBD2 as D (5 bases). V lost 1 base and J lost 8, with 12 bases in between. The CDR3 spans 14 residues. In germline, CDR1 is SGHAT, CDR2 FQDESV (reference sequence). The CDR3 loop is CASSLVDLDYEQFF. CDR3 coding DNA: TGTGCCAGCAGCTTAGTGGACTTGGACTATGAGCAGTTCTTC.

In regard to this clone: Distinct nucleotide sequences in the sample also encode this CDR3. J is TRBJ2-1 and V is TRBV5-6, with D hard to call. The germline CDR1 and CDR2 sequences are SGHDT and YYEEEE. The germline V and J ends were trimmed by 3 bases and 4 bases, with 5 bases remaining between them. CDR3 size: 12 residues. Here the CDR3 DNA reads TGTGCCAGCAGCTCGGGTTACAATGAGCAGTTCTTC. Translating it yields CASSSGYNEQFF. The complete variable domain, with remaining parts taken from reference TRBV5-6 and TRBJ2-1, reads DAGVTQSPTHLIKTRGQQVTLRCSPKSGHDTVSWYQQALGQGPQFIFQYYEEEERQRGNFPDRFSGHQFPNYSSELNVNALLLGDSALYLCASSSGYNEQFFGPGTRLTVL.

This chain connects TRBV15 to TRBJ2-2; D is unresolved. The germline V gene encodes CDR1 LNHNV and CDR2 YYDKDF (reference sequence). V lost 9 bases, J lost 6 bases, and 17 bases lay in between. This CDR3 is built from 14 residues. CDR3 protein: CATLHAEKAGELFF. CDR3 sequence (DNA): TGTGCCACACTTCACGCGGAAAAGGCCGGGGAGCTGTTTTTT. Full variable domain (missing parts from reference TRBV15 and TRBJ2-2): DAMVIQNPRYQVTQFGKPVTLSCSQTLNHNVMYWYQQKSSQAPKLLFHYYDKDFNNEADTPDNFQSRRPNTSFCFLDIRSPGLGDTAMYLCATLHAEKAGELFFGEGSRLTVL.

The count of this clone is one. The J gene is TRBJ2-7, the V gene TRBV2; tentative D call: TRBD2 (5 bases). Trimming removed 9 bases from V and 3 bases from J, with 9 bases in between. This CDR3 has 11 amino acids. CDR1 SNHLY and CDR2 FYNNEI come from the germline V gene. For the CDR3, the DNA is TGTGCCAGTATGGGAGTCTACGAGCAGTACTTC. Protein product: CASMGVYEQYF. Variable domain in full (rest from reference TRBV2 and TRBJ2-7): EPEVTQTPSHQVTQMGQEVILRCVPISNHLYFYWYRQILGQKVEFLVSFYNNEISEKSEIFDDQFSVERPDGSNFTLKIRSTKLEDSAMYFCASMGVYEQYFGPGTRLTVT.

This clone has only one observation. Other nucleotide sequences from this sample produce the same CDR3. This chain uses TRBV28 with TRBJ2-7; the D is unclear. V lost 6 bases and J 2 bases, leaving 14 bases between the germline ends. The CDR3 is 14 amino acids. Germline V gives CDR1 MDHEN, CDR2 SYDVKM. The CDR3 DNA follows: TGTGCCAGCAGCCTGAGAGTACCACCCTACGAGCAGTACTTC. This translates into CASSLRVPPYEQYF.

About this clone itself: Other DNA sequences in this sample translate to the same CDR3. The CDR3: CASSLGVLNTEAFF. The CDR3 bases are TGTGCCAGCAGCTTAGGGGTCCTGAACACTGAAGCTTTCTTT. The rearrangement joins TRBV11-2 to TRBJ1-1; D unresolved. The CDR3 is made up of 14 amino acids. Germline-derived CDR1 and CDR2 are SGHAT and FQNNGV. The ends were cut back, 1 base at V and 0 bases at J, with 6 bases in the middle.

About this clone: The same CDR3 arises from other DNA sequences in this sample as well. The rearrangement joins TRBV4-3 to TRBJ2-7; 8 bases are a match to TRBD1. Germline V gives CDR1 LGHNA, CDR2 YSLEER. The trim removed 0 bases at V and 4 bases at J, leaving 5 bases unmatched. CDR3 length: 15 residues. The CDR3 protein is CASSQERQGSYEQYF. The CDR3 nucleotides read TGCGCCAGCAGCCAAGAGAGACAGGGGTCATACGAGCAGTACTTC.

The chain links TRBV6-5 to TRBJ2-3, with D possibly matching TRBD2 (6 bases). CDR1 and CDR2 from the germline V gene are MNHEY and SVGAGI. V gave up 6 bases and J gave up 12 bases, with 22 bases separating them. The CDR3 sequence is 14 residues long. CDR3 DNA: TGTGCCAGCAGCGATTACTTGGGAGGCGAAGCACAGTATTTT. Its translation: CASSDYLGGEAQYF.

This rearrangement joins TRBV29-1 to TRBJ1-5; D may be TRBD1 (6 bases). The CDR3 spans 16 residues. Trimming took 3 bases from V and 1 from J, leaving 16 bases between them. The germline V gene has CDR1 SQVTM and CDR2 ANQGSEA. The CDR3 here is CSVDGVQQGSNQPQHF. CDR3 sequence (DNA): TGCAGCGTTGATGGGGTCCAGCAGGGGAGCAATCAGCCCCAGCATTTT.

The J gene is TRBJ2-7, the V gene TRBV29-1; 8 positions agree with TRBD1. V shed 1 base, J shed 1 base, and the junction held 6 bases outside the gene matches. Looked up from germline, CDR1 is SQVTM and CDR2 is ANQGSEA. The CDR3 is made up of 15 amino acids. The CDR3: CSVEGDRGNSYEQYF. The CDR3 nucleotides are TGCAGCGTTGAAGGAGACAGGGGAAATTCCTACGAGCAGTACTTC.

The chain has TRBV2 and TRBJ2-7; the D is unclear. The CDR3 runs 13 residues. Germline CDR1 reads SNHLY; CDR2 reads FYNNEI. Trimming removed 3 bases at V and 5 bases at J, with 11 bases between. CDR3 in amino acids: CASSDVLENEQYF. As DNA, the CDR3 is TGTGCCAGCAGTGATGTGTTGGAAAACGAGCAGTACTTC.

The rearrangement links TRBV27 to TRBJ2-5; 7 nucleotides align to TRBD1. CDR1 and CDR2 from the germline V gene are MNHEY and SMNVEV (reference sequence). CDR3 size: 13 residues. The V and J ends lost 5 bases and 5 bases, in that order; junction bases with no gene match: 5. CDR3 in amino acids: CASSAYRGETQYF. The CDR3 nucleotides read TGTGCCAGCAGTGCCTACAGGGGTGAGACCCAGTACTTC.

The chain links TRBV7-9 to TRBJ2-7, with TRBD1 as a possible D gene (5 bases). V lost 4 bases, J lost 2 bases, and 12 bases lay in between. The germline V gene has CDR1 SEHNR and CDR2 FQNEAQ (reference sequence). The CDR3 is 14 residues long. The CDR3 here is CASSSPGRAYEQYF. The CDR3 nucleotides are TGTGCCAGCAGCTCCCCCGGCAGGGCCTACGAGCAGTACTTC.

This clone was seen just once. V usage is TRBV28 and J usage is TRBJ2-2; 8 bases match TRBD1. V shed 6 bases, J shed 3 bases, and the junction held 6 bases outside the gene matches. The CDR3 is made up of 15 amino acids. Germline V gene data show CDR1 as MDHEN and CDR2 as SYDVKM. CDR3 protein: CASSPSDRDTGELFF. The CDR3, as DNA: TGTGCCAGCAGCCCATCGGACAGGGACACCGGGGAGCTGTTTTTT. Full variable domain (remainder filled in from reference TRBV28 and TRBJ2-2): DVKVTQSSRYLVKRTGEKVFLECVQDMDHENMFWYRQDPGLGLRLIYFSYDVKMKEKGDIPEGYSVSREKKERFSLILESASTNQTSMYLCASSPSDRDTGELFFGEGSRLTVL.

V gene TRBV5-4 combines with J gene TRBJ2-7; 7 bases are shared with TRBD2. From germline, CDR1 is SGHNT and CDR2 YYREEE (reference sequence). J was trimmed by 2 bases and V by 0 bases; bases with no gene match: 5. CDR3 length equals 15 residues. CDR3 nucleotide sequence: TGTGCCAGCAGCTTGGGTAGCGGGCAACCCTACGAGCAGTACTTC. Amino acid sequence: CASSLGSGQPYEQYF.

Worth noting for this clone: This CDR3 is also generated by other DNA sequences in the sample. The V gene is TRBV7-9, the J gene TRBJ2-7, with D hard to call. The germline V gene has CDR1 SEHNR and CDR2 FQNEAQ (reference sequence). CDR3 length: 13 amino acids. V was clipped by 2 bases and J by 0 bases, with 5 bases between them. The CDR3 loop reads CASSLPVSYEQYF. CDR3 nucleotide sequence: TGTGCCAGCAGCTTACCAGTCTCCTACGAGCAGTACTTC.

The CDR3 bases are TGTGCCAGCAGCTTAAACCCAGTGGATACGCAGTATTTT. This codes for CASSLNPVDTQYF. J is TRBJ2-3 and V is TRBV13; D gene ambiguous. CDR3 length: 13 amino acids. Germline CDR1 PRHDT, CDR2 FYEKMQ (reference sequence). Trimming shortened V by 2 bases and J by 6 bases, and 9 bases separated the two germline ends.

The chain has TRBV7-9 and TRBJ2-5; 7 nucleotides match TRBD1. The germline V gene has CDR1 SEHNR and CDR2 FQNEAQ (reference sequence). V was pared by 1 base and J by 5 bases, with 7 bases of the junction left unmatched. The length of the CDR3 is 15 residues. CDR3 bases: TGTGCCAGCAGCTTAGTAGACAGGGAATGGGAGACCCAGTACTTC. Encoded protein: CASSLVDREWETQYF.